This note documents a single T cell receptor (beta chain) sequence. Its antigen is not identified. The PCR was carried out with 60 Vbeta primers and 13 Jbeta primers. This table comes from immunoSEQ multiplex PCR, and its TCRdb copy is limited to in-frame clones, with some not included. Seen here are more than 85,000 clones, about 70% observed once, and the top ten hold approximately 3%. Germline-derived CDR1 and CDR2 are SGHAT and FQNNGV. The CDR3 is 14 amino acids. Trimming removed 5 bases from V and 11 bases from J, with 20 bases in between. This specimen belongs to a study of cytomegalovirus exposure and HLA in healthy donors. Study results and caveats: There were several of the most significant clusters that appeared linked to common viral pathogens in a later analysis. Later genetic work tied a missense DCLRE1C variant to beta-chain V and J trimming. Most TCR sequences were seen very rarely across donors, but some public TCRs occurred in many.

This sequence joins TRBV11-2 and TRBJ2-3, with D perhaps TRBD2 (6 bases). The sequencing sample was made of PBMCs. The receptor was derived from a man aged 25 to 45 in good health and CMV-seronegative. This CDR3 reads CASSPLIRELMQYF. Written as DNA, the CDR3 is TGTGCCAGCAGCCCTCTAATACGGGAGTTAATGCAGTATTTT.